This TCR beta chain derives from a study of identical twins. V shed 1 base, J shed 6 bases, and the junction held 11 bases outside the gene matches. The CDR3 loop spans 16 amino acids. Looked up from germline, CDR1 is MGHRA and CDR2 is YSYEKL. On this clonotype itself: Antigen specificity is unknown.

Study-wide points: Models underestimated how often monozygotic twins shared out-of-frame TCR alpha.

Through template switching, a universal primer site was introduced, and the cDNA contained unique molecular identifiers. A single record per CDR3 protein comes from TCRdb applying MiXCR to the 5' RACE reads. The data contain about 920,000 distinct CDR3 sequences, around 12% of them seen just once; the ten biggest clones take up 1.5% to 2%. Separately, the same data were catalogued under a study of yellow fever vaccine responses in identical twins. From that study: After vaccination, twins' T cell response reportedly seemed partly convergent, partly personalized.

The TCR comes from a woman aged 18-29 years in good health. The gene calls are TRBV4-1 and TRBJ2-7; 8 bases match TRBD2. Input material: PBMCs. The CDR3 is CASSQVTTGLAGEQYF. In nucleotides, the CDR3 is TGCGCCAGCAGCCAAGTTACGACTGGGCTAGCGGGCGAGCAGTACTTC.